This entry concerns a single TCR beta chain. The sample belongs to a study of blood T cell repertoires in COVID-19. About the research overall: PBMCs, B-cell-depleted T cells, or T cells provided the cDNA or gDNA that made up the material.

The length of the CDR3 is 14 residues. The germline V gene encodes CDR1 MDHEN and CDR2 SYDVKM. V shed 4 bases and J 5 bases; nucleotides not matched to a gene: 6. Original methodology: By means of reference gene primer amplification, nucleated cell counts were estimated. TCRdb's table, derived via immunoSEQ multiplex PCR, lists solely in-frame clones and lacks some. V and J calls and clone size are copied from that table; D and trimming were computed from the DNA. The sample lists about 70,000 clones; approximately 83% were seen once. This chain links TRBV28 with TRBJ2-5, with 8 bases that match TRBD1. The TCR sequence derives from a human donor in a cohort sampled during active COVID-19. The specimen was peripheral blood. CDR3 protein: CASSYQGARETQYF. The CDR3, as DNA: TGTGCCAGCAGTTATCAGGGGGCTCGGGAGACCCAGTACTTC.